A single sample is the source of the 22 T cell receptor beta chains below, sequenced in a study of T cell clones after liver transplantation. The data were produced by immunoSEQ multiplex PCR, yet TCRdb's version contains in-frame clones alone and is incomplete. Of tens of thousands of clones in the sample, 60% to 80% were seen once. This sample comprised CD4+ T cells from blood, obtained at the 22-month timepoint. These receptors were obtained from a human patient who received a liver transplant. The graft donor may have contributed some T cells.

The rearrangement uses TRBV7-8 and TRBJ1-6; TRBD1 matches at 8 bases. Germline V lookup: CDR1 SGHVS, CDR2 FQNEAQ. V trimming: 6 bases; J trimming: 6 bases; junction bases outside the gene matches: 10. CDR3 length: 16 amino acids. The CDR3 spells CASRPRQGPINSPLHF. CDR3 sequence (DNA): TGTGCCAGCAGACCACGACAGGGGCCCATTAATTCACCCCTCCACTTT. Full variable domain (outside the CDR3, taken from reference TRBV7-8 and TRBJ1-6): GAGVSQSPRYKVAKRGQDVALRCDPISGHVSLFWYQQALGQGPEFLTYFQNEAQLDKSGLPSDRFFAERPEGSVSTLKIQRTQQEDSAVYLCASRPRQGPINSPLHFGNGTRLTVT.

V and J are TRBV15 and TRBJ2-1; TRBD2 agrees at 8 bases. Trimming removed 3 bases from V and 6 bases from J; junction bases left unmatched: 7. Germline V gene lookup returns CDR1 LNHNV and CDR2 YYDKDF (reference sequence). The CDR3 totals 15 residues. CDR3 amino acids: CATSSRRGTSNEQFF. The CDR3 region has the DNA TGTGCCACCAGCAGCCGACGGGGGACTAGCAATGAGCAGTTCTTC.

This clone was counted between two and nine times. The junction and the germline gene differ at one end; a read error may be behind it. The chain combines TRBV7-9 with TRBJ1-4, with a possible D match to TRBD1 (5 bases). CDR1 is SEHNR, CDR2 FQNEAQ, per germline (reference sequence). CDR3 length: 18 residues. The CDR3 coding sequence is TGTGCCAGCAGCTTAAGCTTGGGGCAGGCCGTTACTAGTGAAAAACTGTTTTTT. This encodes CASSLSLGQAVTSEKLFF. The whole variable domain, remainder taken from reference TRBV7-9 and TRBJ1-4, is DTGVSQNPRHKITKRGQNVTFRCDPISEHNRLYWYRQTLGQGPEFLTYFQNEAQLEKSRLLSDRFSAERPKGSFSTLEIQRTEQGDSAMYLCASSLSLGQAVTSEKLFFGSGTQLSVL.

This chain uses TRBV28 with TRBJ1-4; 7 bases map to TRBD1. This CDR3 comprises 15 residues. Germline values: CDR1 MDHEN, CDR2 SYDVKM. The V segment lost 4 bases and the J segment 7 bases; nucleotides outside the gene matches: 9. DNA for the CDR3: TGTGCCAGCAGTTCCCCGACAGGGAGGGTTGAAAAACTGTTTTTT. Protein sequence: CASSSPTGRVEKLFF.

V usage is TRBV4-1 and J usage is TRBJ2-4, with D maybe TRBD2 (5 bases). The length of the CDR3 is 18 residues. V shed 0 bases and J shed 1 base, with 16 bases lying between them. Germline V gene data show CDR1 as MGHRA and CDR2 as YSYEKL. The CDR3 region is CASSQETSGVGAKNIQYF. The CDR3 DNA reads TGCGCCAGCAGCCAAGAAACGTCCGGGGTGGGGGCCAAAAACATTCAGTACTTC.

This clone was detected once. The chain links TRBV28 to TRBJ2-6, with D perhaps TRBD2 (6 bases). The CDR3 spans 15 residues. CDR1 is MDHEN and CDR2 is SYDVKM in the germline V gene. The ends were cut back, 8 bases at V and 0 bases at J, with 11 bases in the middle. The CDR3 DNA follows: TGTGCCAGCGGGTCCGGGAGCTCTGGGGCCAACGTCCTGACTTTC. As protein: CASGSGSSGANVLTF. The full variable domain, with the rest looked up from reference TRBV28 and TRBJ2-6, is DVKVTQSSRYLVKRTGEKVFLECVQDMDHENMFWYRQDPGLGLRLIYFSYDVKMKEKGDIPEGYSVSREKKERFSLILESASTNQTSMYLCASGSGSSGANVLTFGAGSRLTVL.

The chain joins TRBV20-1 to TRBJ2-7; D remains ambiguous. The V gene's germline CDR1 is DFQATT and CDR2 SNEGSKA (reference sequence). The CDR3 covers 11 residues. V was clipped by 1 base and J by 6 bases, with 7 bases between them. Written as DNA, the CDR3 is TGCAGTGCTAGAGGGGGTCGCGAGCAGTACTTC. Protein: CSARGGREQYF.

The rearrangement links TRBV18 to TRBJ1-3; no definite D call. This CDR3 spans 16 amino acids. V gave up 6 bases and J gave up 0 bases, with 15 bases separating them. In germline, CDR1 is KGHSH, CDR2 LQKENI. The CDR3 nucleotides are TGTGCCAGCTCCGGAGACAACCCTGTCTCTGGAAACACCATATATTTT. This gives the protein CASSGDNPVSGNTIYF.

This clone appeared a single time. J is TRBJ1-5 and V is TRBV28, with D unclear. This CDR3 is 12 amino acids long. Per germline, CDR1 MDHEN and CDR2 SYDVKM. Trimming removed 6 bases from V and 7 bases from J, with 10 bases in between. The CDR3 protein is CASRGSQQPQHF. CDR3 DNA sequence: TGTGCCAGCAGGGGGTCCCAACAGCCCCAGCATTTT.

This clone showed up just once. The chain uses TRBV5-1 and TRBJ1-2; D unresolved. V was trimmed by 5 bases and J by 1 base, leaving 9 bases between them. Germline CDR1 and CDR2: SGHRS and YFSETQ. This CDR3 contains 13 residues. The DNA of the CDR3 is TGCGCCAGCAGTCGTGACGGTAACTATGGCTACACCTTC. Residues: CASSRDGNYGYTF.

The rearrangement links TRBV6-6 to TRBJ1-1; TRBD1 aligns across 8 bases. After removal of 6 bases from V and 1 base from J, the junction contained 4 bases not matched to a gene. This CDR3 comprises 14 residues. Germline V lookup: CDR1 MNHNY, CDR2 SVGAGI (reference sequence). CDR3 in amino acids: CASRSGGENTEAFF. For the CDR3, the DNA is TGTGCCAGCAGGTCAGGGGGCGAGAACACTGAAGCTTTCTTT.

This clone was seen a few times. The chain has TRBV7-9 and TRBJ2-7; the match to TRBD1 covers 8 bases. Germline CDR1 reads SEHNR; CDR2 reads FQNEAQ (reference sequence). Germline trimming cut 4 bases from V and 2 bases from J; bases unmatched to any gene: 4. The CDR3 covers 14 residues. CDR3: CASSSGTGPYEQYF. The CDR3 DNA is TGTGCCAGCAGCTCGGGGACAGGCCCCTACGAGCAGTACTTC. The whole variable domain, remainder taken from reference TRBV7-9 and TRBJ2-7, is DTGVSQNPRHKITKRGQNVTFRCDPISEHNRLYWYRQTLGQGPEFLTYFQNEAQLEKSRLLSDRFSAERPKGSFSTLEIQRTEQGDSAMYLCASSSGTGPYEQYFGPGTRLTVT.

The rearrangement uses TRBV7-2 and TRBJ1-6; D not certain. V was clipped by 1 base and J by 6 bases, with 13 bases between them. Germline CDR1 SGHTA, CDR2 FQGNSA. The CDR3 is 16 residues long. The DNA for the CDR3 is TGTGCCAGCAGCTTAGTCTCGTATGGATTTAATTCACCCCTCCACTTT. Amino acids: CASSLVSYGFNSPLHF.

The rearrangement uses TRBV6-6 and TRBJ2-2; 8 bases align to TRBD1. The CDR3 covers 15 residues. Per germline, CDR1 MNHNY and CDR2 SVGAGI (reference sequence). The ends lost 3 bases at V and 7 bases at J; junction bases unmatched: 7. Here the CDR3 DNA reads TGTGCCAGCAGTTATTCCGGGACAGGAGACGGGGAGCTGTTTTTT. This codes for CASSYSGTGDGELFF.

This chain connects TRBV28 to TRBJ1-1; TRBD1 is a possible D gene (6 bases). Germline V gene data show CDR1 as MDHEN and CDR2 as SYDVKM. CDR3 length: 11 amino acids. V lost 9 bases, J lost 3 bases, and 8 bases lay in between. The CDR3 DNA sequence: TGTGCCAGTAGGGGGGACACTGAAGCTTTCTTT. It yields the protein CASRGDTEAFF.

The CDR3 region is CATLGGTSGTDTQYF. The CDR3 coding sequence is TGTGCCACTCTTGGCGGGACTAGCGGCACAGATACGCAGTATTTT. The chain employs TRBV19 and TRBJ2-3, with TRBD2 identical over 10 bases. This CDR3 is 15 amino acids long. After removal of 10 bases from V and 1 base from J, the junction contained 8 bases not matched to a gene. Germline-derived CDR1 and CDR2 are LNHDA and SQIVND (reference sequence).

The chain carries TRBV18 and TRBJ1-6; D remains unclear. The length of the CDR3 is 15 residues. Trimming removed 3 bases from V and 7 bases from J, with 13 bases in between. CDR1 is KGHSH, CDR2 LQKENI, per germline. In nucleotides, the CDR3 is TGTGCCAGCTCACCTATGACCGGGTCAAATTCACCCCTCCACTTT. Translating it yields CASSPMTGSNSPLHF.

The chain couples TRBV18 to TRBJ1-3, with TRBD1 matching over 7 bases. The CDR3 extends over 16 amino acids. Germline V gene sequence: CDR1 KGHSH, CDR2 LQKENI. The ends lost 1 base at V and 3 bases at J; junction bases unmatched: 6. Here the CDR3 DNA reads TGTGCCAGCTCACCACGAGAGGGGGCGCATGGAAACACCATATATTTT. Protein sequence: CASSPREGAHGNTIYF.

The CDR3 nucleotides are TGTGCCAGCAGCTTACTCCTGGGGGGGGCGGTCTACAATGAGCAGTTCTTC. Amino acids: CASSLLLGGAVYNEQFF. The chain combines TRBV7-2 with TRBJ2-1; D possibly corresponds to TRBD2 (7 bases). This CDR3 comprises 17 residues. Germline lookup yields CDR1 SGHTA and CDR2 FQGNSA. V was clipped by 2 bases and J by 3 bases, with 17 bases between them. Full variable domain (outside the CDR3, taken from reference TRBV7-2 and TRBJ2-1): GAGVSQSPSNKVTEKGKDVELRCDPISGHTALYWYRQSLGQGLEFLIYFQGNSAPDKSGLPSDRFSAERTGGSVSTLTIQRTQQEDSAVYLCASSLLLGGAVYNEQFFGPGTRLTVL.

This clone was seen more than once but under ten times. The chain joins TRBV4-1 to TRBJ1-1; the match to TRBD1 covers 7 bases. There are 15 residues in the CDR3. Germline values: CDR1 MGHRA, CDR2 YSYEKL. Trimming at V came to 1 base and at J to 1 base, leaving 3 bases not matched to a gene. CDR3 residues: CASSQATGQNTEAFF. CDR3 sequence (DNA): TGCGCCAGCAGCCAAGCGACAGGGCAGAACACTGAAGCTTTCTTT.

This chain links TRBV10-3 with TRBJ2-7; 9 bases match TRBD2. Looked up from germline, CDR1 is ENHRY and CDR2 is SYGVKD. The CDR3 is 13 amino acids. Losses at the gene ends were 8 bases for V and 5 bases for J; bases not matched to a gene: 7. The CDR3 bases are TGTGCCATCGAAGGTAGCGGGGGCCACGAGCAGTACTTC. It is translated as CAIEGSGGHEQYF.

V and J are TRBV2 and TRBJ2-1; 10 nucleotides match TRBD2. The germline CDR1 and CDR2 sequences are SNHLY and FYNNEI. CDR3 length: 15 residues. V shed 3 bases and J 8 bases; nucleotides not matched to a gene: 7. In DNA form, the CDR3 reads TGTGCCAGCAGTGATCCTAGCGGGGGATCCTATGAGCAGTTCTTC. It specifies CASSDPSGGSYEQFF.